These 23 T cell receptor beta chains were sequenced from one sample in a study of blood T cells in healthy people across ages (dated by TCRdb to between 2015 and 2017). The library was prepared using 5' RACE. The instrument was an Illumina HiSeq 2500. The second PCR ran for about 7 to 11 cycles and used a J-beta primer mix along with a sample-barcoded 5' primer. In TCRdb, the public reads were trimmed at Q25 with fastp and aligned with MiXCR, with productive beta chains retained. Entries that share a CDR3 protein sequence are merged under the most common genes and DNA. For this sample there are roughly 1,300,000 distinct CDR3 sequences; roughly 64% appear just once. 6.7% of the sample lies in the top ten. What was sequenced was blood. All receptors derive from a man aged 18 to 29 in good health.

V usage is TRBV5-6 and J usage is TRBJ1-2; D not resolved. V was pared by 4 bases and J by 2 bases, with 21 bases between. This CDR3 comprises 17 residues. Germline V lookup: CDR1 SGHDT, CDR2 YYEEEE. The CDR3 protein is CASSPRGIGIGNYGYTF. DNA of the CDR3: TGTGCCAGCAGCCCTCGTGGCATCGGAATCGGAAACTATGGCTACACCTTC.

This chain connects TRBV4-1 to TRBJ2-3; D is possibly TRBD2 (6 bases). Trimming removed 3 bases at V and 6 bases at J, with 16 bases between. Germline V gives CDR1 MGHRA, CDR2 YSYEKL. CDR3 length equals 15 residues. The CDR3 region has the DNA TGCGCCAGCAGCCAGGGGGGAAGAGGAACGGATACGCAGTATTTT. Translating it yields CASSQGGRGTDTQYF.

As to this clonotype: The junction does not match germline at one end; this may be a read error. The chain couples TRBV20-1 to TRBJ1-2, with D perhaps matching TRBD1 (6 bases). CDR1 and CDR2 (germline): DFQATT, SNEGSKA (reference sequence). This CDR3 is 13 amino acids long. CDR3 protein: CSALQGLNYGHTF. The CDR3 coding sequence is TGCAGTGCTCTACAGGGCCTTAACTATGGCCACACCTTC.

The V and J genes are TRBV24-1 and TRBJ2-5; D gene ambiguous. V was clipped by 3 bases and J by 4 bases, with 11 bases between them. Germline V gene lookup returns CDR1 KGHDR and CDR2 SFDVKD. The CDR3 spans 14 residues. The CDR3 sequence: CATSDPRAGETQYF. CDR3 coding DNA: TGTGCCACCAGTGATCCCCGGGCAGGAGAGACCCAGTACTTC.

Many counts were recorded for this clonotype. This sequence joins TRBV20-1 and TRBJ2-1; TRBD2 matches 7 bases. The CDR3 extends over 14 amino acids. The germline V gene encodes CDR1 DFQATT and CDR2 SNEGSKA (reference sequence). V shed 3 bases, J shed 14 bases, and the junction held 16 bases outside the gene matches. The CDR3 region is CSASVIARLRGEFF. The CDR3 nucleotides are TGCAGTGCTAGTGTTATAGCCAGGCTCCGGGGGGAGTTCTTC.

This clonotype appeared many times. The chain has TRBV7-9 and TRBJ2-5, with TRBD1 matching over 9 bases. This CDR3 has 15 residues. The V and J ends lost 5 bases and 2 bases, in that order; junction bases with no gene match: 6. Germline V gene sequence: CDR1 SEHNR, CDR2 FQNEAQ (reference sequence). The CDR3, as DNA: TGTGCCAGCAGCCGTGGGACAGGGCCTCAAGAGACCCAGTACTTC. Translating it yields CASSRGTGPQETQYF. The full variable domain, rest sourced from reference TRBV7-9 and TRBJ2-5, is DTGVSQNPRHKITKRGQNVTFRCDPISEHNRLYWYRQTLGQGPEFLTYFQNEAQLEKSRLLSDRFSAERPKGSFSTLEIQRTEQGDSAMYLCASSRGTGPQETQYFGPGTRLLVL.

V usage is TRBV20-1 and J usage is TRBJ1-2; 8 bases line up with TRBD1. In germline, CDR1 is DFQATT, CDR2 SNEGSKA (reference sequence). This CDR3 is 14 amino acids long. Unmatched junction bases numbered 10, after V lost 5 bases and J lost 5 bases. For the CDR3, the DNA is TGCAGTGCTGCCATAGACAGGGGACTTTATGGCTACACCTTC. Translated, it gives CSAAIDRGLYGYTF.

The genes are TRBV6-6 and TRBJ2-4; D might be TRBD1 or TRBD2, each matching 5 bases. The J call may be in error: the DNA end matches TRBJ2-7 better. CDR3 length: 14 amino acids. Per the germline V gene, CDR1 is MNHNY and CDR2 is SVGAGI (reference sequence). In nucleotides, the CDR3 is TGTGCCAGTAAACACCGGGACGCCGACTACGAGCAGTACTTC. Amino acids: CASKHRDADYEQYF.

In its sample, this clonotype was seen once. The gene calls are TRBV4-2 and TRBJ1-1; no definite D call. Trimming cost V 2 bases and J 4 bases, with 14 bases left between them. Germline-derived CDR1 and CDR2 are LGHNA and YNFKEQ. This CDR3 contains 15 residues. Here the CDR3 reads CASSQSKGLSTEAFF. The CDR3 nucleotides read TGTGCCAGCAGCCAAAGTAAAGGGCTCAGCACTGAAGCTTTCTTT.

Note on this clonotype: The junction departs from germline at one end; a sequencing error may be responsible. This chain connects TRBV2 to TRBJ1-5; TRBD1 matches at 8 bases. Germline V lookup: CDR1 SNHLY, CDR2 FYNNEI. The CDR3 is made up of 15 amino acids. The CDR3 loop reads CASSMLRTGNQPRHF. Here the CDR3 DNA reads TGTGCCAGCAGTATGCTTAGGACAGGGAATCAGCCCCGGCATTTT.

There are a few counts of this clonotype. V gene TRBV15 combines with J gene TRBJ2-7; D is possibly TRBD1 (5 bases). Trimming cost V 0 bases and J 2 bases, with 14 bases left between them. Germline CDR1 LNHNV, CDR2 YYDKDF (reference sequence). This CDR3 has 16 residues. The CDR3 coding sequence is TGTGCCACCAGCAGAGAATCGACAGCACTTACCTACGAGCAGTACTTC. This gives the protein CATSRESTALTYEQYF.

J is TRBJ1-2 and V is TRBV5-1; D is unresolved. The germline V gene encodes CDR1 SGHRS and CDR2 YFSETQ. Trimming shortened V by 0 bases and J by 2 bases, and 20 bases separated the two germline ends. CDR3 length equals 18 residues. In DNA, the CDR3 is TGCGCCAGCAGCTTGGTGGGTTCTGTTGGGTTGGAGAACTATGGCTACACCTTC. It codes for CASSLVGSVGLENYGYTF.

V gene TRBV7-9 combines with J gene TRBJ2-7, with 10 bases fitting TRBD2. CDR1 is SEHNR, CDR2 FQNEAQ, per germline (reference sequence). The CDR3 loop spans 15 amino acids. The junction had 4 bases not matched to a gene; V was cut back by 3 bases and J by 2 bases. The CDR3 region is CASSFEAGGPYEQYF. The CDR3 DNA follows: TGTGCCAGCAGCTTCGAAGCGGGAGGGCCCTACGAGCAGTACTTC. Drawing the rest from reference TRBV7-9 and TRBJ2-7, the complete variable domain is DTGVSQNPRHKITKRGQNVTFRCDPISEHNRLYWYRQTLGQGPEFLTYFQNEAQLEKSRLLSDRFSAERPKGSFSTLEIQRTEQGDSAMYLCASSFEAGGPYEQYFGPGTRLTVT.

This clonotype was counted a few times. The rearrangement uses TRBV4-1 and TRBJ2-7; TRBD2 matches 8 bases. CDR3 length: 17 residues. V gave up 4 bases and J gave up 3 bases; unmatched junction bases: 14. Looked up from germline, CDR1 is MGHRA and CDR2 is YSYEKL. CDR3 bases: TGCGCCAGCAGCCCTACTAGGCTAGCGGGTCATGACTACGAGCAGTACTTC. Protein sequence: CASSPTRLAGHDYEQYF.

The chain couples TRBV6-5 to TRBJ2-3, with D perhaps TRBD1 (5 bases). CDR1 is MNHEY and CDR2 is SVGAGI in the germline V gene. This CDR3 region has 15 residues. V lost 0 bases and J 8 bases, leaving 15 bases between the germline ends. The CDR3 sequence: CASSYSTATQGTQYF. CDR3 DNA sequence: TGTGCCAGCAGTTACTCAACAGCTACCCAGGGTACGCAGTATTTT.

The rearrangement joins TRBV20-1 to TRBJ2-7; D gene ambiguous. The CDR3 totals 11 residues. The V and J ends lost 4 bases and 5 bases respectively, with 9 bases between them. From germline, CDR1 is DFQATT and CDR2 SNEGSKA (reference sequence). The CDR3 loop is CSATPFNEQYF. The CDR3 DNA is TGCAGTGCTACCCCTTTTAACGAGCAGTACTTC.

This clonotype was seen only a few times. V is TRBV3-1 and J is TRBJ2-3, with D hard to call. Germline values: CDR1 LGHDT, CDR2 YNNKEL (reference sequence). The CDR3 has 14 amino acids. V lost 3 bases to trimming and J lost 6 bases, with 13 bases between them. CDR3 protein: CASSQGGTRDTQYF. The CDR3 DNA reads as TGTGCCAGCAGCCAGGGCGGAACACGGGATACGCAGTATTTT.

This rearrangement joins TRBV20-1 to TRBJ2-3; D may be TRBD2 (7 bases). Germline V CDR1 and CDR2: DFQATT, SNEGSKA (reference sequence). The CDR3 contains 13 residues. Trimming left V 7 bases short and J 3 bases short, with 14 bases between. Here the CDR3 reads CSGGGGGTDTQYF. For the CDR3, the DNA is TGCAGTGGGGGGGGCGGGGGAACAGATACGCAGTATTTT.

V and J are TRBV9 and TRBJ2-3, with 10 nucleotides matching TRBD2. Trimming removed 2 bases from V and 9 bases from J; junction bases left unmatched: 6. From germline, CDR1 is SGDLS and CDR2 YYNGEE. This CDR3 is 14 amino acids long. CDR3 loop: CASSVSLAGETQYF. In DNA, the CDR3 is TGTGCCAGCAGCGTCAGCCTAGCGGGGGAGACGCAGTATTTT.

The chain uses TRBV7-9 and TRBJ1-2, with D possibly being TRBD1 (5 bases). V lost 5 bases and J 2 bases, leaving 6 bases between the germline ends. CDR3 size: 12 residues. CDR1 is SEHNR and CDR2 is FQNEAQ in the germline V gene (reference sequence). The CDR3 is CASSDSNYGYTF. The CDR3 coding sequence is TGTGCCAGCAGCGACAGCAACTATGGCTACACCTTC.

The V gene is TRBV6-5, the J gene TRBJ2-5, with a weak D call TRBD1 (6 bases). The CDR3 spans 17 residues. Germline assignment: CDR1 MNHEY and CDR2 SVGAGI. V lost 2 bases and J lost 0, with 16 bases in between. The CDR3 coding sequence is TGTGCCAGCAGTTACGGGACACTCGGCGGAGACCAAGAGACCCAGTACTTC. Encoded protein: CASSYGTLGGDQETQYF.

V gene TRBV6-5 combines with J gene TRBJ2-3; 10 bases are a match to TRBD1. The V gene end was trimmed by 5 bases and the J gene end by 3 bases; junction bases not matched to a gene: 5. Germline loops: CDR1 MNHEY, CDR2 SVGAGI. The CDR3 is 15 residues long. The CDR3 protein is CASSRTGGITDTQYF. CDR3 DNA sequence: TGTGCCAGCAGTCGGACAGGGGGAATTACAGATACGCAGTATTTT.

This clonotype was observed a handful of times. V gene TRBV28 combines with J gene TRBJ1-5; D perhaps matches TRBD1 (6 bases). Germline CDR1 and CDR2: MDHEN and SYDVKM. Trimming stripped 3 bases from V and 5 bases from J, with 14 bases between. The CDR3 is 15 amino acids. CDR3 sequence: CASSFYGTRHQPQHF. The CDR3 bases are TGTGCCAGCAGTTTCTACGGGACACGGCATCAGCCCCAGCATTTT.